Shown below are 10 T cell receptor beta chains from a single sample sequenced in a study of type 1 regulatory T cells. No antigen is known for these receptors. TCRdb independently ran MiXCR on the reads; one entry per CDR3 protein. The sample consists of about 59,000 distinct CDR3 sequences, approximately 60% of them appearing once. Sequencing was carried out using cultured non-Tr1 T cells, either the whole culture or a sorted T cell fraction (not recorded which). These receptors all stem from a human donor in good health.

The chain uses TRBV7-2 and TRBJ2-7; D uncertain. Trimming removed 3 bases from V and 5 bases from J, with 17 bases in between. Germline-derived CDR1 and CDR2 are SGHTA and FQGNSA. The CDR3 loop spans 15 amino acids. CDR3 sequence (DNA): TGTGCCAGCAGCTTGGCCCAGAATATTCGGGACGAGCAGTACTTC. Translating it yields CASSLAQNIRDEQYF. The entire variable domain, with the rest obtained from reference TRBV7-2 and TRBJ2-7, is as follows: GAGVSQSPSNKVTEKGKDVELRCDPISGHTALYWYRQSLGQGLEFLIYFQGNSAPDKSGLPSDRFSAERTGGSVSTLTIQRTQQEDSAVYLCASSLAQNIRDEQYFGPGTRLTVT.

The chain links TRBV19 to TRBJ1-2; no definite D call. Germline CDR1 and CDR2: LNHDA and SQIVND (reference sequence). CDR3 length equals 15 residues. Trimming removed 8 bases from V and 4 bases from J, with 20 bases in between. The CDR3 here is CASDAGVPSFYGYTF. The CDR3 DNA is TGTGCCAGTGACGCCGGGGTTCCCTCATTCTATGGCTACACCTTC.

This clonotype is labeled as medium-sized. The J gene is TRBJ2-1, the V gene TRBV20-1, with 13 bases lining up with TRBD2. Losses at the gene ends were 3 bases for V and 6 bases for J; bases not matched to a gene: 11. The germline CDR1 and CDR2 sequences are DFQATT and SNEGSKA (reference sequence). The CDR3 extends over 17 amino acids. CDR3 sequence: CSASGLAGERGINEQFF. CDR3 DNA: TGCAGTGCTAGCGGACTAGCGGGAGAGCGAGGGATCAATGAGCAGTTCTTC.

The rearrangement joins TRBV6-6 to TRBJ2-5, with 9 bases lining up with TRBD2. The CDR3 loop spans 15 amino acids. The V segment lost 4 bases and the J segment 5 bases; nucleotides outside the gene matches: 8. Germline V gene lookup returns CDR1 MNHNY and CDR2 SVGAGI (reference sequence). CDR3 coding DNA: TGTGCCAGCAGTTCCCTGACTAGCGGAGGGGAGACCCAGTACTTC. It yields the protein CASSSLTSGGETQYF.

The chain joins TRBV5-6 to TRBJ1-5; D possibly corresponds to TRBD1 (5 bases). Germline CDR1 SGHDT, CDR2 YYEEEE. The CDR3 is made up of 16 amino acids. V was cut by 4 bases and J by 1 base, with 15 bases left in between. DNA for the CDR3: TGTGCCAGCAGCCTTTTATCAGGGACGAGCAATCAGCCCCAGCATTTT. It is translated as CASSLLSGTSNQPQHF.

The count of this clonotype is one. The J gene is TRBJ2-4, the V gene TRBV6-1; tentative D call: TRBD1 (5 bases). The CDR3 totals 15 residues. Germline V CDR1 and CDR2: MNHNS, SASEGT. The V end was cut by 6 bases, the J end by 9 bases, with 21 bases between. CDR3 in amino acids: CASRGLERDTGIQYF. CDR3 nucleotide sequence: TGTGCCAGCAGAGGGCTAGAGAGAGATACAGGCATTCAGTACTTC.

In DNA form, the CDR3 reads TGTGCCAGCCGGATTGAAAATTCACCCCTCCACTTT. Encoded protein: CASRIENSPLHF. The chain has TRBV2 and TRBJ1-6; no definite D call. Germline CDR1 reads SNHLY; CDR2 reads FYNNEI. V lost 8 bases to trimming and J lost 7 bases, with 9 bases between them. The CDR3 length is 12 residues.

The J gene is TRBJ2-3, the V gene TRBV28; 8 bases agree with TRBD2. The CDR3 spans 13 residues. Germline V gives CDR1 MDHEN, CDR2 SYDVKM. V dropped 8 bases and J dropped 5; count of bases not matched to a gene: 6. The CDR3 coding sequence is TGTGCCAGCTTTAGCGGGACGCAAGATACGCAGTATTTT. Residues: CASFSGTQDTQYF.

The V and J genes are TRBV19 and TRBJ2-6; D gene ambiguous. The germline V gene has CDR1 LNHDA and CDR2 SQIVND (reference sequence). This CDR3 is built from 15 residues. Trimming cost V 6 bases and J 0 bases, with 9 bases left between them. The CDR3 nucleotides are TGTGCCAGTAGCACGGTCGGCTCTGGGGCCAACGTCCTGACTTTC. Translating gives CASSTVGSGANVLTF.

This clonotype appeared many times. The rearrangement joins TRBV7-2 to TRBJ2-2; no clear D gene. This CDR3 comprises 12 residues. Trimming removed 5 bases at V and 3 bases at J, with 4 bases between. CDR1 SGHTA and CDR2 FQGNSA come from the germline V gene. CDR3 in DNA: TGTGCCAGCAGCACGGACACCGGGGAGCTGTTTTTT. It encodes CASSTDTGELFF.